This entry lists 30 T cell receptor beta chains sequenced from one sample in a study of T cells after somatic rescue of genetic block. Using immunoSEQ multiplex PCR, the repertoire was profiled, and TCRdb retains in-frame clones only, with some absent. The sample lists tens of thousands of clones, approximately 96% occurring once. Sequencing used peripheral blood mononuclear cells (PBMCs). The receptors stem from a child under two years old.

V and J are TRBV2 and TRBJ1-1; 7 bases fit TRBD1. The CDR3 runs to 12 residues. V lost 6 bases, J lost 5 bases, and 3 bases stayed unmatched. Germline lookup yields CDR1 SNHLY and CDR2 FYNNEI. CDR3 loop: CASRTGNTEAFF. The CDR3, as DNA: TGTGCCAGCAGGACAGGGAATACTGAAGCTTTCTTT.

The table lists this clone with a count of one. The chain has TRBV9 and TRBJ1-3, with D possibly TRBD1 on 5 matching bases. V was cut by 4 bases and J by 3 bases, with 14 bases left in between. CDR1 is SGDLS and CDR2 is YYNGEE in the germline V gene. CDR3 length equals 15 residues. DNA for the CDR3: TGTGCCAGCAGCCTAGGATCGACAGTTGGAAACACCATATATTTT. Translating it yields CASSLGSTVGNTIYF.

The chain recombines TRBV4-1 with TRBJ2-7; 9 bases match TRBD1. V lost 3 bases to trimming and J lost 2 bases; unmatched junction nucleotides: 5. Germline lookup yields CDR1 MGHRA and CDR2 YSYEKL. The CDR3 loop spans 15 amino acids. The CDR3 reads CASSHPGQGTYEQYF. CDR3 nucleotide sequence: TGCGCCAGCAGCCATCCGGGACAGGGCACCTACGAGCAGTACTTC.

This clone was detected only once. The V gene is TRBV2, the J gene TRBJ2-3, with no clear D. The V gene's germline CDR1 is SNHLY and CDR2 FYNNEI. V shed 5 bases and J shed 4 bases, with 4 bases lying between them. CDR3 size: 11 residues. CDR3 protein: CASSLADTQYF. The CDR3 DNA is TGTGCCAGCAGTTTAGCAGATACGCAGTATTTT.

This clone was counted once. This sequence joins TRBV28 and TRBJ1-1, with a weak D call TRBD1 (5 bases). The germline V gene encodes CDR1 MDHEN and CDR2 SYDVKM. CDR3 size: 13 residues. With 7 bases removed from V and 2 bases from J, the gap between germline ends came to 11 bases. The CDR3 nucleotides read TGTGCCAGCATCGGGGGGGTAAACACTGAAGCTTTCTTT. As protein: CASIGGVNTEAFF.

The CDR3 sequence is CASSQDGQGRYGYTF. CDR3 bases: TGTGCCAGCAGCCAAGATGGACAGGGGAGGTATGGCTACACCTTC. The V and J genes are TRBV4-2 and TRBJ1-2; 9 bases map to TRBD1. The CDR3 spans 15 residues. CDR1 is LGHNA and CDR2 is YNFKEQ in the germline V gene. V lost 0 bases and J lost 5; bases outside the gene matches: 4.

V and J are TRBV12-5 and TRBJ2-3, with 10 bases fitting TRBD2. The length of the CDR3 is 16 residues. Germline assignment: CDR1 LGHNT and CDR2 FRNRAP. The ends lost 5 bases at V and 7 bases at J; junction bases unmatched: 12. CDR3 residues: CASGPPLAGVVNTQYF. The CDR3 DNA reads TGTGCTAGTGGTCCCCCCCTAGCGGGAGTAGTAAATACGCAGTATTTT.

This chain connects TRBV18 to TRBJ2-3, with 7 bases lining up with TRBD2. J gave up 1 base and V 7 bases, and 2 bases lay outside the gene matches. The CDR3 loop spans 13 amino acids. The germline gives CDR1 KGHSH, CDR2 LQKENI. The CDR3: CASCAGGTDTQYF. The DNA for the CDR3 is TGTGCCAGCTGTGCGGGAGGCACAGATACGCAGTATTTT.

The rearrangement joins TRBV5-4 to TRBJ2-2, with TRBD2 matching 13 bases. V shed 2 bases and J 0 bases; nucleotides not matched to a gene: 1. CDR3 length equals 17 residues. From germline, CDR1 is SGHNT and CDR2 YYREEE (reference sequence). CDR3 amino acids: CASSFGTSGANTGELFF. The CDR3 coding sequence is TGTGCCAGCAGCTTTGGGACTAGCGGGGCGAACACCGGGGAGCTGTTTTTT.

The DNA for the CDR3 is TGTGCCAGCAGCTCTAGCGGGAGTTGGCAAAGGGAGACCCAGTACTTC. Amino acid sequence: CASSSSGSWQRETQYF. The chain couples TRBV28 to TRBJ2-5; 10 bases line up with TRBD2. Germline values: CDR1 MDHEN, CDR2 SYDVKM. J gave up 5 bases and V 6 bases, and 12 bases lay outside the gene matches. This CDR3 spans 16 amino acids.

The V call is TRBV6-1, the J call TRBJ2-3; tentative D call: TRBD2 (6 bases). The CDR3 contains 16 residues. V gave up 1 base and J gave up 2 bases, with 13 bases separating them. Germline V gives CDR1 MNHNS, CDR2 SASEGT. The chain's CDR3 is CASSEGWEDPTDTQYF. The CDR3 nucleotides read TGTGCCAGCAGTGAAGGGTGGGAGGACCCCACAGATACGCAGTATTTT.

The CDR3 here is CASSQESLARDTQYF. DNA of the CDR3: TGTGCCAGCAGCCAAGAATCGCTGGCGAGAGATACGCAGTATTTT. The chain uses TRBV14 and TRBJ2-3, with no clear D. The V end was cut by 0 bases, the J end by 5 bases, with 12 bases between. In germline, CDR1 is SGHDN, CDR2 FVKESK. This CDR3 is built from 15 residues.

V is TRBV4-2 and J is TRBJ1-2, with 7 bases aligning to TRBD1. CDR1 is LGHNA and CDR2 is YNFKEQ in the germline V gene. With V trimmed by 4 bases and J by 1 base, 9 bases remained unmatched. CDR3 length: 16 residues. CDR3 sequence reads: CASSLGTDPFNYGYTF. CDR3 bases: TGTGCCAGCAGCCTTGGGACAGACCCCTTTAACTATGGCTACACCTTC.

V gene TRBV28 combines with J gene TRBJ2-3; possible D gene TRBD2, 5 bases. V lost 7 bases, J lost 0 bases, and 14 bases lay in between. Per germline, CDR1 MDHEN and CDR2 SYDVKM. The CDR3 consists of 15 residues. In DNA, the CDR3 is TGTGCCAGCACCCCCTGGGAGACTAGCACAGATACGCAGTATTTT. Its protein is CASTPWETSTDTQYF. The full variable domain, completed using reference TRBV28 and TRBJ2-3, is DVKVTQSSRYLVKRTGEKVFLECVQDMDHENMFWYRQDPGLGLRLIYFSYDVKMKEKGDIPEGYSVSREKKERFSLILESASTNQTSMYLCASTPWETSTDTQYFGPGTRLTVL.

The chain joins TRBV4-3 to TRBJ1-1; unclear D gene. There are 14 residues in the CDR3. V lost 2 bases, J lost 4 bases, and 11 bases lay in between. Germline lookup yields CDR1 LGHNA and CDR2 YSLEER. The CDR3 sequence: CASSQRGMATEAFF. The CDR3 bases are TGCGCCAGCAGCCAACGGGGTATGGCCACTGAAGCTTTCTTT.

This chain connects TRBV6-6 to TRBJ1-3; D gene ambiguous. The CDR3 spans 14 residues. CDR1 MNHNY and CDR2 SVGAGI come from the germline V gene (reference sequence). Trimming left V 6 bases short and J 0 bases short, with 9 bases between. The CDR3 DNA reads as TGTGCCAGCAGACGTTTGGGCTCTGGAAACACCATATATTTT. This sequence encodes CASRRLGSGNTIYF.

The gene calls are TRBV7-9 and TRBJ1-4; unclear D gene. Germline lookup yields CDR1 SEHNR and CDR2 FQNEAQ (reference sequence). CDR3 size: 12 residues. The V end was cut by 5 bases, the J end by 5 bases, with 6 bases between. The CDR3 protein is CASSRENEKLFF. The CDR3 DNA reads TGTGCCAGCAGCCGGGAAAATGAAAAACTGTTTTTT. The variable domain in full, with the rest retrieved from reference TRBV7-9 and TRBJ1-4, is DTGVSQNPRHKITKRGQNVTFRCDPISEHNRLYWYRQTLGQGPEFLTYFQNEAQLEKSRLLSDRFSAERPKGSFSTLEIQRTEQGDSAMYLCASSRENEKLFFGSGTQLSVL.

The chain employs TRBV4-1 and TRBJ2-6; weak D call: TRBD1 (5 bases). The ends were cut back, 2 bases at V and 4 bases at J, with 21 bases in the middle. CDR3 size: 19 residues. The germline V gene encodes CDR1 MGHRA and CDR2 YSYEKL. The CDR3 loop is CASSQPSDRLLAGANVLTF. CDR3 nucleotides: TGCGCCAGCAGCCAACCTTCTGACAGACTCCTCGCCGGGGCCAACGTCCTGACTTTC.

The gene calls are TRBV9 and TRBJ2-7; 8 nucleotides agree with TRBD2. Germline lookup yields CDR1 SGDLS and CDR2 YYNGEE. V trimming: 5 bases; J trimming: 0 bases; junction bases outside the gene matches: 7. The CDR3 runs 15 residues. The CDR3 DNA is TGTGCCAGCAGGTCACTAGCGGAGCCCTCCTACGAGCAGTACTTC. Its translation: CASRSLAEPSYEQYF.

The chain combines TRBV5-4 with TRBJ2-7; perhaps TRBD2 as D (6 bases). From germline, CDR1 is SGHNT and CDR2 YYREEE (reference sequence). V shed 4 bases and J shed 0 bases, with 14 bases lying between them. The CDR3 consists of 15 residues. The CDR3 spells CASSPGLPRSYEQYF. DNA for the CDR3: TGTGCCAGCAGCCCGGGACTTCCCCGCTCCTACGAGCAGTACTTC.

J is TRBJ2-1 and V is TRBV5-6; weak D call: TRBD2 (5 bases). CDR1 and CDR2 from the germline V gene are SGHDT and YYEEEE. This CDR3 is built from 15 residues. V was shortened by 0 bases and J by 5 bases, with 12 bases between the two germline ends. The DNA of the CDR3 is TGTGCCAGCAGCTTGGTACTAGTAACTCACAATGAGCAGTTCTTC. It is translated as CASSLVLVTHNEQFF.

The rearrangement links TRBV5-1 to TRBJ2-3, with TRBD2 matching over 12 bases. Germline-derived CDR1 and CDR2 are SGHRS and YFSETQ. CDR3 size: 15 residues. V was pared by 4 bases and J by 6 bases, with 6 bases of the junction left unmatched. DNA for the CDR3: TGCGCCAGCAGCGCCCTGACTAGCGGGAGTGATACGCAGTATTTT. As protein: CASSALTSGSDTQYF. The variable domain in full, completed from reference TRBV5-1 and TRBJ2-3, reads KAGVTQTPRYLIKTRGQQVTLSCSPISGHRSVSWYQQTPGQGLQFLFEYFSETQRNKGNFPGRFSGRQFSNSRSEMNVSTLELGDSALYLCASSALTSGSDTQYFGPGTRLTVL.

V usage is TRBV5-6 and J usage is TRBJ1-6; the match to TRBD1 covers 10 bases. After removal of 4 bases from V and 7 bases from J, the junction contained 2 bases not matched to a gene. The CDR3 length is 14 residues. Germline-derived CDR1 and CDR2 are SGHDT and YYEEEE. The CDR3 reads CASSRDRGNSPLHF. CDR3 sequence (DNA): TGTGCCAGCAGCCGGGACAGGGGAAATTCACCCCTCCACTTT.

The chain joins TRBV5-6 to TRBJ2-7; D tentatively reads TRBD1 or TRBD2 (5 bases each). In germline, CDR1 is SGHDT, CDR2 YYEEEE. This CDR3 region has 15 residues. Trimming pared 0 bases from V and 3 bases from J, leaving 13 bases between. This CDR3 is CASSLGGTPNYEQYF. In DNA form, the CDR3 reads TGTGCCAGCAGCTTGGGTGGGACGCCCAACTACGAGCAGTACTTC.

CDR3 residues: CASSYIPDLGRGYTF. The CDR3, as DNA: TGTGCCAGCAGTTATATACCTGACTTAGGGAGGGGCTACACCTTC. The chain has TRBV27 and TRBJ1-2; D unclear. The CDR3 is 15 residues long. V lost 4 bases, J lost 8 bases, and 20 bases lay in between. Germline V lookup: CDR1 MNHEY, CDR2 SMNVEV (reference sequence).

The CDR3 region has the DNA TGTGCCAGCAGCCCCCGGACTAGCCTTAACACCGGGGAGCTGTTTTTT. Translated: CASSPRTSLNTGELFF. J is TRBJ2-2 and V is TRBV11-3; 8 bases match TRBD2. Germline V gene data show CDR1 as SGHNT and CDR2 as YENEEA. The CDR3 sequence is 16 residues long. J gave up 2 bases and V 5 bases, and 7 bases lay outside the gene matches.

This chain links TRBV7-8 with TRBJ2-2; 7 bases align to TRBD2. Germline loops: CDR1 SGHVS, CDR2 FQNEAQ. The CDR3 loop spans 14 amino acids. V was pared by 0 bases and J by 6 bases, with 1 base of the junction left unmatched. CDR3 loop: CASSLAGGPGELFF. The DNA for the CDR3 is TGTGCCAGCAGCTTAGCGGGAGGGCCCGGGGAGCTGTTTTTT. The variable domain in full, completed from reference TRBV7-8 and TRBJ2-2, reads GAGVSQSPRYKVAKRGQDVALRCDPISGHVSLFWYQQALGQGPEFLTYFQNEAQLDKSGLPSDRFFAERPEGSVSTLKIQRTQQEDSAVYLCASSLAGGPGELFFGEGSRLTVL.

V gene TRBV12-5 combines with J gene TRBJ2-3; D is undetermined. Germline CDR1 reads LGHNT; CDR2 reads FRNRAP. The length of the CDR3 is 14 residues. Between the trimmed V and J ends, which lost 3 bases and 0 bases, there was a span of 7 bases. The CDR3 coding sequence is TGTGCTAGTGGTTTTCTCACTAGCACAGATACGCAGTATTTT. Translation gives CASGFLTSTDTQYF. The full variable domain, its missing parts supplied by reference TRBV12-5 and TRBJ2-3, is DARVTQTPRHKVTEMGQEVTMRCQPILGHNTVFWYRQTMMQGLELLAYFRNRAPLDDSGMPKDRFSAEMPDATLATLKIQPSEPRDSAVYFCASGFLTSTDTQYFGPGTRLTVL.

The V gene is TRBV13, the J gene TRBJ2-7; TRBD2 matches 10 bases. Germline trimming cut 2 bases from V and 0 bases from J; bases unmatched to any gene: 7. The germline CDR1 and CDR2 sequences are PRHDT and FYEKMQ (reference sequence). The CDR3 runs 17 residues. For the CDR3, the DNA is TGTGCCAGCAGCTTAAATATAGCGGGAGGTCTCTCCTACGAGCAGTACTTC. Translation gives CASSLNIAGGLSYEQYF.

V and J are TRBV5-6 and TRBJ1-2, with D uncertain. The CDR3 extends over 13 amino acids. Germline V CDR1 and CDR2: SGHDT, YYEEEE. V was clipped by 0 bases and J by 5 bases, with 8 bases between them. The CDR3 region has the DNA TGTGCCAGCAGCTTGGCCGTCCCATATGGCTACACCTTC. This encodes CASSLAVPYGYTF.